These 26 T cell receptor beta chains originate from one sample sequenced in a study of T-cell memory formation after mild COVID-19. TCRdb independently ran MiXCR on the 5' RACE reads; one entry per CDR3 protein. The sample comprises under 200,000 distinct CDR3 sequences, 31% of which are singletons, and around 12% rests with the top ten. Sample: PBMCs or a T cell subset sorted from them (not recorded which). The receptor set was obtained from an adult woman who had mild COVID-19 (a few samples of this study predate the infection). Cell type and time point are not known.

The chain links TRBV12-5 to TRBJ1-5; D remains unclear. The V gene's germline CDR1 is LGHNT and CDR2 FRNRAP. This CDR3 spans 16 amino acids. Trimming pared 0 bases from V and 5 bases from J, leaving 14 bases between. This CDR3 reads CASGLVAGPWDQPQHF. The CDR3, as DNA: TGTGCTAGTGGTTTGGTCGCAGGTCCCTGGGATCAGCCCCAGCATTTT. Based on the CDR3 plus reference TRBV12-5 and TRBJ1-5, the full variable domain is DARVTQTPRHKVTEMGQEVTMRCQPILGHNTVFWYRQTMMQGLELLAYFRNRAPLDDSGMPKDRFSAEMPDATLATLKIQPSEPRDSAVYFCASGLVAGPWDQPQHFGDGTRLSIL.

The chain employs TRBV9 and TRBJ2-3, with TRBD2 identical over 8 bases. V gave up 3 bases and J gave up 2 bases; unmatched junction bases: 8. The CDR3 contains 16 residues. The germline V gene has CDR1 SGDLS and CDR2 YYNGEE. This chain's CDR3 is CASSGGLAGITDTQYF. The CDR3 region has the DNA TGTGCCAGCAGCGGAGGCCTAGCGGGTATCACAGATACGCAGTATTTT.

CDR3 bases: TGTGCCAGCAGCTTACCCGGACTCGATACGCAGTATTTT. Translation: CASSLPGLDTQYF. V gene TRBV11-2 combines with J gene TRBJ2-3; D might be TRBD2 (5 bases). Trimming left V 2 bases short and J 6 bases short, with 9 bases between. This CDR3 contains 13 residues. Per the germline V gene, CDR1 is SGHAT and CDR2 is FQNNGV.

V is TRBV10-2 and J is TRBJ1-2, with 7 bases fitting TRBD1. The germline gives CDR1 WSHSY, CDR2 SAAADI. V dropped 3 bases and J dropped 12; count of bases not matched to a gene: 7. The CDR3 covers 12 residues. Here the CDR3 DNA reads TGCGCCAGCAGTGACGTCAGGGGGTACAACACCTTC. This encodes CASSDVRGYNTF.

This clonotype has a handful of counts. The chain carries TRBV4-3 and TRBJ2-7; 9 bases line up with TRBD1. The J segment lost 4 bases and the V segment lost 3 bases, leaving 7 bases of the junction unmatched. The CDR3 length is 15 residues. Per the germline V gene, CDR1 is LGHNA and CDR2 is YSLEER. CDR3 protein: CASSQDRGSRYEQYF. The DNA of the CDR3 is TGCGCCAGCAGCCAGGACAGGGGCTCTCGGTACGAGCAGTACTTC.

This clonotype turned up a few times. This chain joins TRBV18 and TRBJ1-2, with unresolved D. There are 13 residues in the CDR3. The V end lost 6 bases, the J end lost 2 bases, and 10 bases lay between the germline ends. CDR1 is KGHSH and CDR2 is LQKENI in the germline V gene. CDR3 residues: CASSQARNYGYTF. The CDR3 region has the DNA TGTGCCAGCTCGCAGGCGCGAAACTATGGCTACACCTTC.

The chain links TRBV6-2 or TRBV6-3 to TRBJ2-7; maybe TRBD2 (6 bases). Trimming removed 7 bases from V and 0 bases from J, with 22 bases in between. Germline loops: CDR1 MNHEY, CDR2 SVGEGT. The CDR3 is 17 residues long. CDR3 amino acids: CASTLRGLAAPSYEQYF. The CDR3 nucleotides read TGTGCCAGCACCTTACGGGGCTTAGCGGCACCCTCCTACGAGCAGTACTTC.

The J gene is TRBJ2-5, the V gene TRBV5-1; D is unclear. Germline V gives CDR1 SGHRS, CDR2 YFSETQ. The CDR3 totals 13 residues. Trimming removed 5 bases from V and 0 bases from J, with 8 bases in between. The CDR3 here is CASSIGYQETQYF. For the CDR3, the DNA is TGCGCCAGCAGTATCGGATACCAAGAGACCCAGTACTTC.

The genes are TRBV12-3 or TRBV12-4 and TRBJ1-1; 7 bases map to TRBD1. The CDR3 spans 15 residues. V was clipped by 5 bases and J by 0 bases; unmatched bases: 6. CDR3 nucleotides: TGTGCCAGCAGTCGACAGGGCGCCTTGAACACTGAAGCTTTCTTT. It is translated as CASSRQGALNTEAFF.

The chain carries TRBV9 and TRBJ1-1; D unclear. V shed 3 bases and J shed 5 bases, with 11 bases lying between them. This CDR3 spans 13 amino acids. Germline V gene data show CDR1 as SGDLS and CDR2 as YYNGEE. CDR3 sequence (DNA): TGTGCCAGCAGCGGTGAGTATAGGACTGAAGCTTTCTTT. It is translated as CASSGEYRTEAFF.

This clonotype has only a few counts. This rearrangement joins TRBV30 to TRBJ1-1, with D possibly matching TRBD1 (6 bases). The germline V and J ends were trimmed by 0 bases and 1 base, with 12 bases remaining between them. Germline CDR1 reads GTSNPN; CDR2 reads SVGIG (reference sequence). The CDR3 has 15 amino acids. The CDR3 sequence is CAWSVGGPTNTEAFF. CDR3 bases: TGTGCCTGGAGTGTAGGGGGGCCGACGAACACTGAAGCTTTCTTT.

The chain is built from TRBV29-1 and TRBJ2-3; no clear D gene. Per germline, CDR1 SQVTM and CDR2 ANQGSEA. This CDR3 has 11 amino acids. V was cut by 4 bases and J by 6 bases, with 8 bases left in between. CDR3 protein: CSVGEWDTQYF. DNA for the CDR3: TGCAGCGTTGGTGAATGGGATACGCAGTATTTT.

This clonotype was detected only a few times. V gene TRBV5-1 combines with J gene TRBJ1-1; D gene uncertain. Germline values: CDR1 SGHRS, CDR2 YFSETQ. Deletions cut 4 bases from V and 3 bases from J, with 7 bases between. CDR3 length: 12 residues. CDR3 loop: CASSPGYTEAFF. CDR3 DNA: TGCGCCAGCAGCCCGGGTTACACTGAAGCTTTCTTT.

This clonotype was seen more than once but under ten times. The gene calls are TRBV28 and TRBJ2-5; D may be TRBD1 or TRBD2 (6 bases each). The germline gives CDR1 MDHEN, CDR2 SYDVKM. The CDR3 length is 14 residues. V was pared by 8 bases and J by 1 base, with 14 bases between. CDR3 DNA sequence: TGTGCCAGCCGGGGGCAGGGTAGCCAAGAGACCCAGTACTTC. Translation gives CASRGQGSQETQYF.

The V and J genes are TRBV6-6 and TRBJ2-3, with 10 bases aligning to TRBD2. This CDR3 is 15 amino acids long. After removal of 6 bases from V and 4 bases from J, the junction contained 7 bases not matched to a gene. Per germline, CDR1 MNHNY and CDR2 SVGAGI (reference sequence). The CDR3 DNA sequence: TGTGCCAGCAGACGTCTAGCGGGAGCATCAGATACGCAGTATTTT. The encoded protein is CASRRLAGASDTQYF.

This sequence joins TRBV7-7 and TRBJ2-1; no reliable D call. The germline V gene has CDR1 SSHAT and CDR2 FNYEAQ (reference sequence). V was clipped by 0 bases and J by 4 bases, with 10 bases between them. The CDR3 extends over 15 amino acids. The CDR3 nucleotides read TGTGCCAGCAGCTTAGCTATTGGGCAGTACAATGAGCAGTTCTTC. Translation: CASSLAIGQYNEQFF. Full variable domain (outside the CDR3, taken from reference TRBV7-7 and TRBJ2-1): GAGVSQSPRYKVTKRGQDVTLRCDPISSHATLYWYQQALGQGPEFLTYFNYEAQPDKSGLPSDRFSAERPEGSISTLTIQRTEQRDSAMYRCASSLAIGQYNEQFFGPGTRLTVL.

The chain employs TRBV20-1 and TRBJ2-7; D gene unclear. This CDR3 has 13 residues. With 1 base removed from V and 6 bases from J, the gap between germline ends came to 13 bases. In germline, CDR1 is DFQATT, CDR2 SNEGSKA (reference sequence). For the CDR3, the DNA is TGCAGTGCTAGAGGGCAGAATAGGGTCGAGCAGTACTTC. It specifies CSARGQNRVEQYF.

CDR3 sequence (DNA): TGTGCCAGCTCACCAGGGACACCAAATGAGCAGTTCTTC. Translation: CASSPGTPNEQFF. The J gene is TRBJ2-1, the V gene TRBV18, with TRBD1 as a possible D gene (6 bases). This CDR3 contains 13 residues. Trimming took 2 bases from V and 7 from J, leaving 9 bases between them. Germline V gene data show CDR1 as KGHSH and CDR2 as LQKENI.

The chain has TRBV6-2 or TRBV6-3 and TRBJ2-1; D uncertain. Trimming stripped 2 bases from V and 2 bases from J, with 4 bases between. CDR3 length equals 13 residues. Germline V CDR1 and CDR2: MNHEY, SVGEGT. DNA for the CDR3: TGTGCCAGCAGTTACAGGCCCTACAATGAGCAGTTCTTC. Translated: CASSYRPYNEQFF.

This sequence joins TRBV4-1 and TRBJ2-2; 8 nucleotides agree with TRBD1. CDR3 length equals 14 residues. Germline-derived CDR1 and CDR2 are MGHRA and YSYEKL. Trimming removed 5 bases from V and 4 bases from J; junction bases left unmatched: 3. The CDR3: CASSRDRSTGELFF. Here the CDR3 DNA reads TGCGCCAGCAGCAGGGACAGGTCCACCGGGGAGCTGTTTTTT.

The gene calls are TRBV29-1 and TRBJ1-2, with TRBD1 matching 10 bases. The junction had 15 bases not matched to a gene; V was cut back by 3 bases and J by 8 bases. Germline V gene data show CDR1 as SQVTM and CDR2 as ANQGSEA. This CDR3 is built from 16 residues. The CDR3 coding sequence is TGCAGCGTTGATACGGGTAGACAGGGGGCTTTGAGGGGCTACACCTTC. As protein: CSVDTGRQGALRGYTF.

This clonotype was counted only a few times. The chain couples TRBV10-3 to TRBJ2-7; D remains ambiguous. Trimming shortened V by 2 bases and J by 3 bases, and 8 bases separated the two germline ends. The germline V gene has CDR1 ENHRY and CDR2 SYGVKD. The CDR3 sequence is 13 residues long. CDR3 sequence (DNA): TGTGCCATCAGTGAGGACTCGATCTACGAGCAGTACTTC. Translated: CAISEDSIYEQYF.

The CDR3 sequence: CAIRDRDTGELFF. The CDR3 DNA follows: TGTGCCATCCGGGACAGGGACACCGGGGAGCTGTTTTTT. This chain links TRBV10-3 with TRBJ2-2; 9 bases match TRBD1. The V gene end was trimmed by 8 bases and the J gene end by 3 bases; junction bases not matched to a gene: 1. This CDR3 has 13 amino acids. CDR1 ENHRY and CDR2 SYGVKD come from the germline V gene.

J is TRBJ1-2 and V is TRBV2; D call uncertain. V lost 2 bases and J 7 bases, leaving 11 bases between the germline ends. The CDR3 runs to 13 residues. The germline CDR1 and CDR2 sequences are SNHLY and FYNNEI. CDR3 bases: TGTGCCAGCAGTGAAATGGGAGTAGGTGGCTACACCTTC. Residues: CASSEMGVGGYTF.

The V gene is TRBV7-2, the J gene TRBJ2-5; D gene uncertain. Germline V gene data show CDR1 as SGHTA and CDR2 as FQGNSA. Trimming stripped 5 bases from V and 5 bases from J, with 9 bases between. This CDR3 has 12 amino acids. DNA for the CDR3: TGTGCCAGCAGCCATGCAAGGGAGACCCAGTACTTC. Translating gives CASSHARETQYF.

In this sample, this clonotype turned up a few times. CDR3 in amino acids: CASSQAGGLGTDTQYF. CDR3 coding DNA: TGTGCCAGCAGCCAAGCGGGGGGCCTGGGGACAGATACGCAGTATTTT. The V and J genes are TRBV3-1 and TRBJ2-3; D might be TRBD2 (7 bases). With 1 base removed from V and 3 bases from J, the gap between germline ends came to 14 bases. The CDR3 has 16 residues. The germline V gene encodes CDR1 LGHDT and CDR2 YNNKEL (reference sequence).